Each of the 15 T cell receptor beta chains below was sequenced from the same sample in a study of OX40 agonist ivuxolimab in advanced cancers. Here immunoSEQ multiplex PCR was the method, and the copy in TCRdb shows in-frame clones only, minus some. This table holds approximately 91,000 clones, roughly 86% found once. Source: CD4+ or CD8+ T cells sorted from blood, taken in a trial of the OX40 agonist ivuxolimab. The receptor source for this set is an adult with an advanced solid tumor such as melanoma, head and neck, liver or kidney cancer.

The chain combines TRBV5-8 with TRBJ2-5; 9 nucleotides line up with TRBD2. V lost 3 bases, J lost 4 bases, and 10 bases stayed unmatched. Germline V lookup: CDR1 SGHTS, CDR2 YDEGEE. The CDR3 totals 16 residues. The CDR3 nucleotides read TGTGCCAGCAGCTCGACAGGATTGACTAGCGGAGAGACCCAGTACTTC. This gives the protein CASSSTGLTSGETQYF.

V and J are TRBV6-5 and TRBJ1-2, with a possible D match to TRBD1 (6 bases). Germline CDR1 is MNHEY and CDR2 is SVGAGI. V dropped 5 bases and J dropped 6 bases, with 7 bases sitting between them. The CDR3 is made up of 11 amino acids. CDR3 DNA: TGTGCCAGCAGTACAGGGAATGGCTACACCTTC. It specifies CASSTGNGYTF.

The chain uses TRBV2 and TRBJ2-1; D is uncertain. The CDR3 is 11 amino acids. Between the trimmed V and J ends, which lost 6 bases and 6 bases, there was a span of 6 bases. Per germline, CDR1 SNHLY and CDR2 FYNNEI. CDR3 bases: TGTGCCAGCAGCAGGCTCAATGAGCAGTTCTTC. This codes for CASSRLNEQFF.

This chain's CDR3 is CASSKHRSYEQYV. CDR3 nucleotide sequence: TGTGCCAGCAGCAAACACAGGAGTTACGAGCAGTACGTC. The chain recombines TRBV21-1 with TRBJ2-7; the tabulated D call, TRBD1, remains unverified against the DNA. TRBV21-1 is assigned pseudogene status. This CDR3 comprises 13 residues.

This chain connects TRBV30 to TRBJ2-7; D uncertain. Deletions cut 5 bases from V and 0 bases from J, with 8 bases between. Germline V gene data show CDR1 as GTSNPN and CDR2 as SVGIG (reference sequence). The CDR3 is 12 residues long. The CDR3 DNA reads TGTGCCTGGGGCAGGATCTCCTACGAGCAGTACTTC. Protein product: CAWGRISYEQYF.

CDR3 nucleotide sequence: TGTGCCAGCAGCTTAGGAGGGCACACTGAAGCTTTCTTT. Protein: CASSLGGHTEAFF. The chain links TRBV7-2 to TRBJ1-1; D not certain. The CDR3 length is 13 residues. Per the germline V gene, CDR1 is SGHTA and CDR2 is FQGNSA. Trimming cost V 1 base and J 3 bases, with 6 bases left between them. The complete variable domain, with remaining parts taken from reference TRBV7-2 and TRBJ1-1, reads GAGVSQSPSNKVTEKGKDVELRCDPISGHTALYWYRQSLGQGLEFLIYFQGNSAPDKSGLPSDRFSAERTGGSVSTLTIQRTQQEDSAVYLCASSLGGHTEAFFGQGTRLTVV.

J is TRBJ2-2 and V is TRBV29-1; the match to TRBD2 covers 13 bases. This CDR3 comprises 14 residues. V was pared by 4 bases and J by 6 bases, with 2 bases of the junction left unmatched. The germline V gene has CDR1 SQVTM and CDR2 ANQGSEA. CDR3 bases: TGCAGCGTTGGTACTAGCGGGAGGGCCGGGGAGCTGTTTTTT. Its translation is CSVGTSGRAGELFF.

This sequence joins TRBV9 and TRBJ2-3; TRBD2 might be the D (6 bases). CDR3 size: 15 residues. Trimming took off 2 bases at V and 2 bases at J, with 12 bases between the two ends. CDR1 and CDR2 from the germline V gene are SGDLS and YYNGEE. CDR3 DNA sequence: TGTGCCAGCAGCGTTCGGGACTTCTTCACAGATACGCAGTATTTT. Translating it yields CASSVRDFFTDTQYF.

This clone was observed a few times. This chain links TRBV28 with TRBJ1-3; no reliable D call. The length of the CDR3 is 16 residues. CDR1 and CDR2 from the germline V gene are MDHEN and SYDVKM. Trimming removed 9 bases at V and 0 bases at J, with 18 bases between. This CDR3 is CASSHQVAPSGNTIYF. CDR3 DNA sequence: TGTGCCAGTTCCCACCAGGTCGCGCCCTCTGGAAACACCATATATTTT.

J is TRBJ2-5 and V is TRBV5-1; unclear D gene. This CDR3 comprises 14 residues. Germline V gives CDR1 SGHRS, CDR2 YFSETQ. V lost 1 base and J 5 bases, leaving 12 bases between the germline ends. The CDR3 region is CASSLSQRMETQYF. CDR3 DNA sequence: TGCGCCAGCAGCTTGTCCCAGCGTATGGAGACCCAGTACTTC.

This clone has only one observation. The rearrangement uses TRBV7-8 and TRBJ2-2, with D perhaps TRBD2 (6 bases). The CDR3 is 17 amino acids. Trimming cost V 5 bases and J 0 bases, with 16 bases left between them. Germline CDR1 and CDR2: SGHVS and FQNEAQ. For the CDR3, the DNA is TGTGCCAGCAGCCCTAGGACTATCCCCTCGAACACCGGGGAGCTGTTTTTT. The encoded protein is CASSPRTIPSNTGELFF.

J is TRBJ1-2 and V is TRBV6-1; D might be TRBD1 (6 bases). The CDR3 extends over 13 amino acids. V was shortened by 6 bases and J by 6 bases, with 14 bases between the two germline ends. Germline V lookup: CDR1 MNHNS, CDR2 SASEGT. CDR3 DNA: TGTGCCAGCAGGGGTGGGGGGCGGAATGGCTACACCTTC. Its translation: CASRGGGRNGYTF.

Only a few counts were recorded for this clone. The rearrangement uses TRBV29-1 and TRBJ1-1; D perhaps matches TRBD1 (6 bases). The CDR3 is 11 amino acids. V dropped 6 bases and J dropped 2 bases, with 7 bases sitting between them. Germline CDR1 and CDR2: SQVTM and ANQGSEA. Written as DNA, the CDR3 is TGCAGCGTGGGACATAACACTGAAGCTTTCTTT. As protein: CSVGHNTEAFF.

This clone has only one observation. The rearrangement joins TRBV27 to TRBJ2-3; the match to TRBD1 covers 8 bases. The CDR3 totals 13 residues. V gave up 8 bases and J gave up 2 bases; unmatched junction bases: 3. Germline CDR1 and CDR2: MNHEY and SMNVEV (reference sequence). CDR3 protein: CASRDRITDTQYF. The CDR3 coding sequence is TGTGCCAGCCGGGACAGGATCACAGATACGCAGTATTTT.

The chain combines TRBV4-3 with TRBJ2-3, with 7 bases lining up with TRBD2. The germline V gene has CDR1 LGHNA and CDR2 YSLEER. Germline trimming cut 0 bases from V and 2 bases from J; bases unmatched to any gene: 5. This CDR3 has 16 amino acids. The CDR3 loop reads CASSQDVQRDTDTQYF. The CDR3 DNA reads TGCGCCAGCAGCCAAGACGTACAGCGGGACACAGATACGCAGTATTTT.